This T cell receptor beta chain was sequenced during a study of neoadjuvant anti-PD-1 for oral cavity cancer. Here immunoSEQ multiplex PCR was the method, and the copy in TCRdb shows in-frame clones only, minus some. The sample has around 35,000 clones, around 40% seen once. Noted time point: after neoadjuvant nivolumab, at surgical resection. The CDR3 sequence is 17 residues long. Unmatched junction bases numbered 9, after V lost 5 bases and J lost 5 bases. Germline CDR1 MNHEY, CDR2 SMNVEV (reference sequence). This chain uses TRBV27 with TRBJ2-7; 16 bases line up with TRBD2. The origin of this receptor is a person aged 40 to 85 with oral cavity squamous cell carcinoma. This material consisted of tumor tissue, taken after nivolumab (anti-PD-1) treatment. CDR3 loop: CASSKGLAGGPVHEQYF. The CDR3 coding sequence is TGTGCCAGCAGTAAGGGACTAGCGGGAGGGCCAGTCCACGAGCAGTACTTC.